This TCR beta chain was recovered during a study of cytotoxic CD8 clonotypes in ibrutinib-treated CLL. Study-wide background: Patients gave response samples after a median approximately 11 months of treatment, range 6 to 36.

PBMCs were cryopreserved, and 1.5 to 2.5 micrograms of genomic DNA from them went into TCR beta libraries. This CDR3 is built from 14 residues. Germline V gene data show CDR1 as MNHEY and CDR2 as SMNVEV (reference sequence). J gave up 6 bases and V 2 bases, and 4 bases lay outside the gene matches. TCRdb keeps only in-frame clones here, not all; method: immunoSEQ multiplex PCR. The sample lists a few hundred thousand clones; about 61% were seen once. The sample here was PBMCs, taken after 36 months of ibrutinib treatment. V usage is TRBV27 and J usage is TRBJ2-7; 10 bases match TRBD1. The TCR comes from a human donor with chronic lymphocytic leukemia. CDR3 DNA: TGTGCCAGCAGTTTAAGACAGGGGGCGACCGAGCAGTACTTC. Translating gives CASSLRQGATEQYF.